Below are 32 T cell receptor beta chains sequenced from a single sample in a study of T cell repertoires in cytomegalovirus infection. Each CDR3 protein is one row after TCRdb ran MiXCR on the reads. The sample lists some 800,000 distinct CDR3 sequences; about 29% were seen once. These TCRs are of unknown antigen specificity. Sequencing was performed on cultured CD8+ T cells from PBMCs, taken from culture after CMV antigen stimulation. The receptors shown here come from a human donor in good health (CMV status not recorded). Some clones in this sample may be carry-over from other donors' samples.

This clonotype was detected a few times. This chain connects TRBV7-6 to TRBJ1-6, with D perhaps matching TRBD1 (6 bases). This CDR3 contains 16 residues. V dropped 2 bases and J dropped 8 bases, with 16 bases sitting between them. The germline gives CDR1 SGHVS, CDR2 FNYEAQ. The CDR3 region is CASSLFLGGVDSPLHF. Written as DNA, the CDR3 is TGTGCCAGCAGCTTATTCCTGGGGGGCGTTGATTCACCCCTCCACTTT.

This clonotype occurred a few times. The chain is built from TRBV2 and TRBJ1-5, with D tentatively TRBD1 (5 bases). Trimming removed 3 bases at V and 1 base at J, with 13 bases between. The CDR3 consists of 16 residues. CDR1 and CDR2 from the germline V gene are SNHLY and FYNNEI. This chain's CDR3 is CASSDHRLRSNQPQHF. DNA of the CDR3: TGTGCCAGCAGTGATCACAGGTTGAGGAGCAATCAGCCCCAGCATTTT.

This clonotype came up a few times. This chain connects TRBV6-1 to TRBJ2-2; a weak D match, TRBD1 (6 bases). The V end was cut by 4 bases, the J end by 3 bases, with 18 bases between. The CDR3 loop spans 17 amino acids. Germline loops: CDR1 MNHNS, CDR2 SASEGT. The CDR3 loop is CASSGWGPPADTGELFF. CDR3 sequence (DNA): TGTGCCAGCAGTGGCTGGGGGCCCCCGGCGGACACCGGGGAGCTGTTTTTT.

This clonotype was seen more than once but under ten times. The chain has TRBV6-1 and TRBJ2-1, with D uncertain. The CDR3 runs 16 residues. Trimming took off 1 base at V and 4 bases at J, with 14 bases between the two ends. Germline V gives CDR1 MNHNS, CDR2 SASEGT. The CDR3 DNA is TGTGCCAGCAGTGAAGTCGGATACAACTTTTACAATGAGCAGTTCTTC. Protein product: CASSEVGYNFYNEQFF.

This clonotype was detected only a few times. The V call is TRBV7-8, the J call TRBJ2-5, with D perhaps TRBD1 (6 bases). The germline V gene encodes CDR1 SGHVS and CDR2 FQNEAQ. With 5 bases removed from V and 5 bases from J, the gap between germline ends came to 18 bases. The CDR3 is made up of 15 amino acids. The CDR3 nucleotides are TGTGCCAGCAGCAGTAGAGGGGGACCTGGGGAGACCCAGTACTTC. Protein sequence: CASSSRGGPGETQYF.

J is TRBJ2-7 and V is TRBV6-2 or TRBV6-3, with D possibly being TRBD1 (6 bases). The germline gives CDR1 MNHEY, CDR2 SVGEGT. The V gene lost 8 bases and the J gene lost 0 bases, with 14 bases spanning the gap. CDR3 length equals 14 residues. This CDR3 reads CASGDILSSYEQYV. The CDR3, as DNA: TGTGCCAGCGGGGACATCCTTAGCTCCTACGAGCAGTACGTC.

This clonotype was counted between two and nine times. The chain recombines TRBV7-9 with TRBJ1-1; D perhaps matches TRBD1 (5 bases). CDR1 is SEHNR and CDR2 is FQNEAQ in the germline V gene (reference sequence). V shed 7 bases and J shed 7 bases, with 13 bases lying between them. The CDR3 contains 12 residues. DNA for the CDR3: TGTGCCAGCACCGAAAGGGGATTTGAAGCTTTCTTT. Encoded protein: CASTERGFEAFF.

The V gene is TRBV18, the J gene TRBJ2-1; unclear D gene. Trimming stripped 6 bases from V and 0 bases from J, with 15 bases between. The length of the CDR3 is 16 residues. Germline V gene sequence: CDR1 KGHSH, CDR2 LQKENI. CDR3 amino acids: CASSAGRHTSYNEQFF. CDR3 coding DNA: TGTGCCAGCTCTGCCGGCCGTCATACCTCCTACAATGAGCAGTTCTTC.

This clonotype has more than one count but fewer than ten. V usage is TRBV7-9 and J usage is TRBJ2-3; D is perhaps TRBD2 (6 bases). Germline assignment: CDR1 SEHNR and CDR2 FQNEAQ (reference sequence). The V end lost 7 bases, the J end lost 1 base, and 15 bases lay between the germline ends. The CDR3 is 15 amino acids. The CDR3 is CASTNWGVGTDTQYF. The CDR3 nucleotides read TGTGCCAGCACCAACTGGGGGGTCGGCACAGATACGCAGTATTTT. The full variable domain, with the rest looked up from reference TRBV7-9 and TRBJ2-3, is DTGVSQNPRHKITKRGQNVTFRCDPISEHNRLYWYRQTLGQGPEFLTYFQNEAQLEKSRLLSDRFSAERPKGSFSTLEIQRTEQGDSAMYLCASTNWGVGTDTQYFGPGTRLTVL.

This clonotype was seen only a few times. The chain carries TRBV4-3 and TRBJ2-3; D could derive from TRBD1 or TRBD2 (6 bases each). V lost 1 base, J lost 2 bases, and 13 bases lay in between. This CDR3 is 16 amino acids long. Germline V CDR1 and CDR2: LGHNA, YSLEER. The CDR3 bases are TGCGCCAGCAGCCAAGCCAGGGGAGGTGTCACAGATACGCAGTATTTT. This encodes CASSQARGGVTDTQYF.

V gene TRBV4-1 combines with J gene TRBJ1-1; TRBD1 agrees at 8 bases. The CDR3 loop spans 13 amino acids. J lost 5 bases, V lost 4 bases, and 3 bases had no gene match. Germline lookup yields CDR1 MGHRA and CDR2 YSYEKL. CDR3 in DNA: TGCGCCAGCAGCCTTCACAGGGGGACTGAAGCTTTCTTT. Translation gives CASSLHRGTEAFF.

V is TRBV7-6 and J is TRBJ2-7, with D maybe TRBD2 (6 bases). The V gene's germline CDR1 is SGHVS and CDR2 FNYEAQ. Trimming shortened V by 3 bases and J by 3 bases, and 15 bases separated the two germline ends. The CDR3 is 15 residues long. CDR3: CASSFDLGGNYEQYF. In nucleotides, the CDR3 is TGTGCCAGCAGCTTCGATCTTGGCGGGAACTACGAGCAGTACTTC.

This clonotype was seen repeatedly, ten times or more. The genes are TRBV7-9 and TRBJ1-1; tentatively, D is TRBD1 (5 bases). This CDR3 is built from 13 residues. Germline values: CDR1 SEHNR, CDR2 FQNEAQ (reference sequence). V was pared by 1 base and J by 8 bases, with 11 bases between. The CDR3 DNA sequence: TGTGCCAGCAGCTTAGATGAGGACATAGAAGCTTTCTTT. Protein product: CASSLDEDIEAFF.

The sample holds one count of this clonotype. The V gene is TRBV2, the J gene TRBJ2-1; possibly TRBD2 for D (7 bases). V gave up 5 bases and J gave up 4 bases, with 21 bases separating them. The CDR3 length is 17 residues. The germline V gene encodes CDR1 SNHLY and CDR2 FYNNEI. Written as DNA, the CDR3 is TGTGCCAGCAGTCCAAGGGGGGGGGGGCCGGGATACAATGAGCAGTTCTTC. Translated, it gives CASSPRGGGPGYNEQFF.

This clonotype has just a few counts. The chain links TRBV7-9 to TRBJ2-5, with 10 bases identical to TRBD1. V shed 5 bases and J 5 bases; nucleotides not matched to a gene: 8. Germline loops: CDR1 SEHNR, CDR2 FQNEAQ (reference sequence). This CDR3 spans 15 amino acids. The CDR3 DNA sequence: TGTGCCAGCAGCACCGGACAGGGGGTTTCGGAGACCCAGTACTTC. It codes for CASSTGQGVSETQYF.

This rearrangement joins TRBV27 to TRBJ1-6, with D unresolved. The CDR3 has 12 residues. Germline assignment: CDR1 MNHEY and CDR2 SMNVEV (reference sequence). The germline V and J ends were trimmed by 1 base and 12 bases, with 7 bases remaining between them. As DNA, the CDR3 is TGTGCCAGCAGTTTATTGGGGAGACCCCTCCACTTT. Residues: CASSLLGRPLHF.

The rearrangement joins TRBV11-1 to TRBJ2-7; 12 nucleotides line up with TRBD2. The germline V gene has CDR1 SGHAT and CDR2 FQDESV (reference sequence). Germline trimming cut 6 bases from V and 3 bases from J; bases unmatched to any gene: 12. The CDR3 is made up of 17 amino acids. In DNA, the CDR3 is TGTGCCAGCAGTTCCAGCCCTGGGACTAGCGGGTTCTACGAGCAGTACGTC. Translation: CASSSSPGTSGFYEQYV.

The rearrangement links TRBV27 to TRBJ1-3, with D hard to call. The CDR3 has 14 amino acids. Germline V lookup: CDR1 MNHEY, CDR2 SMNVEV (reference sequence). Between the trimmed V and J ends, which lost 2 bases and 3 bases, there was a span of 8 bases. The CDR3 DNA reads as TGTGCCAGCAGTTTAGGCAGGTTTGGAAACACCATATATTTT. Encoded protein: CASSLGRFGNTIYF.

This rearrangement joins TRBV5-5 to TRBJ1-2; a weak D match, TRBD1 (6 bases). In germline, CDR1 is SGHKS, CDR2 YYEKEE (reference sequence). The CDR3 has 15 residues. The V gene lost 0 bases and the J gene lost 5 bases, with 14 bases spanning the gap. CDR3 sequence (DNA): TGTGCCAGCAGCTTGGCAGGGGACCATGGGTATGGCTACACCTTC. Translated, it gives CASSLAGDHGYGYTF.

The chain recombines TRBV6-8 with TRBJ2-3; D ambiguous. This CDR3 has 14 residues. V was shortened by 7 bases and J by 4 bases, with 15 bases between the two germline ends. The germline gives CDR1 MNHGY, CDR2 SAAAGT. The CDR3 bases are TGTGCCAGCAAGACCCTGGTTGGTGCAGATACGCAGTATTTT. Amino acids: CASKTLVGADTQYF.

This clonotype was detected a few times. The chain links TRBV7-9 to TRBJ2-1, with D perhaps matching TRBD1 (6 bases). V was shortened by 5 bases and J by 4 bases, with 15 bases between the two germline ends. The CDR3 length is 15 residues. Germline V CDR1 and CDR2: SEHNR, FQNEAQ (reference sequence). The CDR3 region has the DNA TGTGCCAGCAGCCCTACGACAGGTCTGTACAATGAGCAGTTCTTC. This sequence encodes CASSPTTGLYNEQFF.

This clonotype was seen only a few times. This chain uses TRBV27 with TRBJ2-2, with D possibly being TRBD1 (6 bases). Germline V gene sequence: CDR1 MNHEY, CDR2 SMNVEV (reference sequence). With 5 bases removed from V and 1 base from J, the gap between germline ends came to 8 bases. This CDR3 spans 14 amino acids. Here the CDR3 reads CASSGDKNTGELFF. The CDR3 DNA follows: TGTGCCAGCAGTGGGGACAAGAACACCGGGGAGCTGTTTTTT.

The chain joins TRBV27 to TRBJ2-5; possibly TRBD2 for D (7 bases). With 2 bases removed from V and 3 bases from J, the gap between germline ends came to 13 bases. This CDR3 spans 15 amino acids. From germline, CDR1 is MNHEY and CDR2 SMNVEV (reference sequence). In nucleotides, the CDR3 is TGTGCCAGCAGTTTAATTGGGGGGGCGGAAGAGACCCAGTACTTC. Its translation is CASSLIGGAEETQYF.

This clonotype was counted between two and nine times. The CDR3 DNA sequence: TGTGCCAGCAGTCCCGGGACTAGCGGGGGGTCACCACTCACCGGGGAGCTGTTTTTT. It codes for CASSPGTSGGSPLTGELFF. The chain has TRBV28 and TRBJ2-2, with 15 positions matching TRBD2. Germline trimming cut 5 bases from V and 4 bases from J; bases unmatched to any gene: 11. The CDR3 has 19 residues. Germline-derived CDR1 and CDR2 are MDHEN and SYDVKM.

At least ten counts were recorded for this clonotype. The V gene is TRBV28, the J gene TRBJ2-3; 7 positions agree with TRBD1. CDR1 and CDR2 (germline): MDHEN, SYDVKM. The CDR3 is made up of 17 amino acids. Losses at the gene ends were 2 bases for V and 3 bases for J; bases not matched to a gene: 11. The CDR3 region has the DNA TGTGCCAGCAGTTTAGCGAGACAGGGAATACGGACAGATACGCAGTATTTT. This sequence encodes CASSLARQGIRTDTQYF.

Ten or more counts support this clonotype. The genes are TRBV7-2 and TRBJ1-1; 7 positions match TRBD1. V lost 5 bases, J lost 7 bases, and 16 bases stayed unmatched. CDR3 length: 16 residues. Germline values: CDR1 SGHTA, CDR2 FQGNSA. The CDR3 DNA follows: TGTGCCAGCAGCCCACTCTTGGTAGGGGGCGTTGATGAAGCTTTCTTT. Translated: CASSPLLVGGVDEAFF.

Note on this clonotype: The germline gene is not matched at one end of the junction; a read error may be the cause. The chain links TRBV7-9 to TRBJ1-2; D gene ambiguous. From germline, CDR1 is SEHNR and CDR2 FQNEAQ (reference sequence). CDR3 length: 14 amino acids. The CDR3 DNA reads TGTGCCAGCAGCTTAGCGGGTCCCCACTATGGCTACATCTTC. Amino acid sequence: CASSLAGPHYGYIF.

Details on this clonotype: A much larger clonotype is one base distant, so this may be a read error. The V gene is TRBV7-6, the J gene TRBJ1-1, with 8 bases matching TRBD1. The CDR3 has 15 amino acids. In germline, CDR1 is SGHVS, CDR2 FNYEAQ. CDR3 nucleotides: TGTGCCAGCAGCTTAAGGACAGGGAGGGACACTGAAGATTTCTTT. It translates to CASSLRTGRDTEDFF.

CDR3 sequence: CASSVDGSSGYTF. The CDR3 bases are TGTGCCAGCAGCGTAGACGGGAGTTCAGGCTACACCTTC. The chain uses TRBV7-6 and TRBJ1-2, with D unresolved. CDR1 is SGHVS, CDR2 FNYEAQ, per germline. The V and J ends lost 5 bases and 8 bases respectively, with 15 bases between them. The CDR3 contains 13 residues.

This clonotype was picked up a small number of times. This rearrangement joins TRBV6-5 to TRBJ2-1, with 12 bases fitting TRBD2. The V and J ends lost 5 bases and 9 bases, in that order; junction bases with no gene match: 5. The CDR3 loop spans 14 amino acids. Germline V lookup: CDR1 MNHEY, CDR2 SVGAGI. CDR3 in amino acids: CASSLAGGPREQFF. The DNA for the CDR3 is TGTGCCAGCAGTCTAGCGGGGGGGCCCCGTGAGCAGTTCTTC.

This clonotype was detected only a few times. The gene calls are TRBV6-1 and TRBJ2-2; D call uncertain. Germline V lookup: CDR1 MNHNS, CDR2 SASEGT. V lost 2 bases, J lost 3 bases, and 10 bases lay in between. This CDR3 has 15 residues. This CDR3 reads CASSEQGEDTGELFF. The CDR3 DNA is TGTGCCAGCAGTGAACAAGGAGAGGACACCGGGGAGCTGTTTTTT.

This clonotype was detected only a few times. CDR3 DNA: TGTGCCATCAGTGTAAGGATGGGGACAGGGGCTCCCGTGGGCTCCTACGAGCAGTACTTC. It translates to CAISVRMGTGAPVGSYEQYF. The chain joins TRBV10-3 to TRBJ2-7; 10 bases fit TRBD1. CDR3 length equals 20 residues. V was pared by 4 bases and J by 0 bases, with 18 bases of the junction left unmatched. The germline gives CDR1 ENHRY, CDR2 SYGVKD.